The clone carrying this T cell receptor beta chain was recorded a few times. The antigen is undetermined. The germline gives CDR1 MNHEY, CDR2 SMNVEV (reference sequence). The CDR3 is 13 residues long. Trimming stripped 5 bases from V and 3 bases from J, with 11 bases between. The source of the sample is a study of regulatory T cells in long-lasting Graves disease. Study-level points and caveats: What was studied was peripheral blood only, and not thyroid tissue.

Noted time point: newly diagnosed GD, antithyroid drugs for less than 3 months. Scientists built the TCR library using RNA that was extracted from PBMCs. TCR beta libraries were built with iRepertoire HTBI primers and Arm-PCR of CDR3 regions. TCRdb reprocessed the multiplex PCR reads with MiXCR, giving one entry per CDR3 protein. The sample shows about 430,000 distinct CDR3 sequences, approximately 16% of them seen only once. The same sample was also studied in work on T cells in Graves' hyperthyroidism and ophthalmopathy.

This specimen consisted of peripheral blood mononuclear cells (PBMCs), obtained at new diagnosis, from a patient treated with antithyroid drugs. The chain uses TRBV27 and TRBJ2-7, with no clear D. The TCR sequence derives from a middle-aged woman with Graves disease. CDR3 residues: CASSLPYHYEQYF. CDR3 in DNA: TGTGCCAGCAGTCTACCATATCACTACGAGCAGTACTTC.